The rows below give T cell receptor beta chains drawn from one sample of a study of blood T cell repertoires in COVID-19. Some clones are missing from TCRdb's copy, which holds only in-frame ones; the method was immunoSEQ multiplex PCR. Of approximately 300,000 clones listed, 70% to 90% were seen once; the top ten hold around 3.9%. The sample taken for sequencing was peripheral blood. Receptor source: a woman between 45 and 60 years old with active or convalescent COVID-19. Both conserved end residues are part of each CDR3. The D gene is left open where the match is weak. A clone size is listed for some rows: how often the clone was seen (once, few, many), or a class if it is expanded.

D: NA; J: TRBJ2-7; size: many; V: TRBV21-1; DNA: TGTGCCAGCAGCAAAGGGACAGGGGCCTACGAGCAGTACTTC; CDR3: CASSKGTGAYEQYF
D: TRBD2; J: TRBJ2-2; size: NA; V: TRBV4-1; DNA: TGCGCCGGGAGGGCCACGAACACCGGGGAGCTGTTTTTT; CDR3: CAGRATNTGELFF
D: NA; J: TRBJ1-2; size: NA; V: TRBV3-1/TRBV3-2; DNA: TGTGCCAGCAGAATATCACAGGGTTTTGGCTACACCTTC; CDR3: CASRISQGFGYTF
D: TRBD1; J: TRBJ1-1; size: few; V: TRBV4-2; DNA: TGTGCCAGCAGCCAAGATCGGGCCGGGCACAGGGGGACTGAAGCTTTCTTT; CDR3: CASSQDRAGHRGTEAFF
D: NA; J: TRBJ1-1; size: NA; V: TRBV28; DNA: TGTGCCAGCAGTTTCGGCACTGAAGCTTTCTTT; CDR3: CASSFGTEAFF
D: NA; J: TRBJ2-3; size: NA; V: TRBV7-9; DNA: TGTGCCAGCAGCTTCGACTGGAGGCTGGATACGCAGTATTTT; CDR3: CASSFDWRLDTQYF
D: TRBD1; J: TRBJ1-4; size: NA; V: TRBV5-6; DNA: TGTGCCAGCAGCACGATCCAGGGGGCTTATGAAAAACTGTTTTTT; CDR3: CASSTIQGAYEKLFF
D: NA; J: TRBJ1-1; size: NA; V: TRBV19; DNA: TGTGCCAGTAGTATCCAAGGGGACACTGAAGCTTTCTTT; CDR3: CASSIQGDTEAFF
D: NA; J: TRBJ1-6; size: once; V: TRBV27; DNA: TGTGCCAGCAGTTTAAATACGGTTATCGGCAGTAGCTGGTATAATTCACCCCTCCACTTT; CDR3: CASSLNTVIGSSWYNSPLHF
D: TRBD2; J: TRBJ2-7; size: NA; V: TRBV27; DNA: TGTGCCAGCAGTTTATCGGCGGGAGGGCCAGTCGAGCAGTACTTC; CDR3: CASSLSAGGPVEQYF
D: NA; J: TRBJ1-5; size: once; V: TRBV6-5; DNA: TGTGCCAGCACCCTACGGGCAGGGAATCAGCCCCAGCATTTT; CDR3: CASTLRAGNQPQHF
D: NA; J: TRBJ2-5; size: NA; V: TRBV18; DNA: TGTGCCAGCTCACCAGGGGGCCTGGAGACCCAGTACTTC; CDR3: CASSPGGLETQYF
D: TRBD1; J: TRBJ1-5; size: NA; V: TRBV7-8; DNA: TGTGCCAGCAGCTTATACAGGGGGGATCAGCCCCAGCATTTT; CDR3: CASSLYRGDQPQHF
D: TRBD1; J: TRBJ2-5; size: NA; V: TRBV4-1; DNA: TGCGCCAGCAGCCACCGGACAGGGGAGGTGGGGACCCAGTACTTC; CDR3: CASSHRTGEVGTQYF